This T cell receptor beta chain is drawn from a study of human T cells and chemical hapten exposure (dated by TCRdb to the early 2020s). About the full investigation: The libraries were sequenced as a pool, and the TCR yield per sample differed mostly because of small variations in library volumes within the pool. From each blood RNA sample, both TCR alpha and TCR beta chains were sequenced. Peripheral blood TCR repertoire changes were tracked in vivo in alopecia patients during primary and secondary sensitization to the hapten diphenylcyclopropenone (DPC).

Deletion took 3 bases off V and 3 bases off J, with a span of 14 bases between the germline ends. Including cysteine and phenylalanine, the CDR3 has 15 amino acids. The retained sequence is limited to the CDR3, 45 bases, with the frame set at the first base. The time point label for this specimen denotes: healthy volunteer bleed at 6 weeks. Unfractionated whole blood was collected in Tempus Blood RNA tubes, and total RNA was extracted from that blood. As TCR sequencing controls, about five healthy volunteers were used, with blood taken at day 0, 2 weeks and 6 weeks. What the study reported, not specific to this receptor: The number of TCRs above 1 in 1000 frequency did not change with DPC sensitization; there was no evidence of global repertoire structure alterations. Repeated subsampling changed both the strength of the expansion versus patch-test correlation and the threshold at which the correlation became significant.

To prepare the library, RACE was applied. The data were produced on a NextSeq 500. During library preparation, unique molecular identifiers were attached to individual cDNA molecules so that TCRs could be counted in a quantitative, reproducible way. The original methods were these. A median of roughly 98,000 TCRs per sample was observed, with a range of roughly 20,000 to 700,000. V, J and CDR3 annotation of the TCR reads was carried out using the Decombinator software suite. Every sample was subsampled to the same number of TCRs (28,000) for the PS versus PT1 abundance plots. TCRs were defined as expanded if absent before sensitization and observed at least eight times at the 2-week time point. The public reads were run again by TCRdb, first through fastp at Q25 and then through MiXCR, and only productive beta chains were kept. All rows with the same CDR3 protein become a single entry with the most common DNA and genes. The V and J calls were determined by TCRdb, not by the authors. This sample holds approximately 81,000 distinct CDR3 sequences; approximately 8% were observed only once. More than 1.5% of the sample is in the top ten clones.

This clonotype was seen ten or more times. Its target antigen remains unknown. The record has no base qualities; no much larger clone is one base away. The sequenced sample was whole blood. Recombination connected TRBV12-3 or TRBV12-4 to TRBJ1-2, with the D gene too uncertain to name. This TCR derives from a male donor in good health. Some clones in this sample may be carry-over from other donors' samples. The CDR3 here reads CASSFGTETYYGYTF. Read as DNA, the sequence is TGTGCCAGCAGTTTCGGTACGGAGACGTACTATGGCTACACCTTC.